This entry concerns a single T cell receptor beta chain. As yet, its antigen is unknown. Germline CDR1 MNHEY, CDR2 SVGAGI. The CDR3 sequence is 14 residues long. The germline V and J ends were trimmed by 4 bases and 6 bases, with 15 bases remaining between them. Clones were read by immunoSEQ multiplex PCR, and TCRdb kept only the in-frame ones, dropping some. The table lists some 48,000 clones, about 90% of them singletons. This sample was included in a study of OX40 agonist ivuxolimab in advanced cancers. Overall study context: Averaging 60 years in age, with a range of roughly 20 to 90, the cohort was about 85% male.

Study-wide results and caveats: At doses 0.1 to 3.0 mg/kg, CD4+ and CD8+ clones expanded.

The source was CD4+ or CD8+ T cells sorted from blood, collected in a trial of the OX40 agonist ivuxolimab. This chain links TRBV6-5 with TRBJ1-1; D not resolved. This clonotype was sampled from an adult with an advanced solid tumor such as melanoma, head and neck, liver or kidney cancer. The CDR3 reads CASSLSGGRPEAFF. CDR3 nucleotide sequence: TGTGCCAGCAGTTTAAGCGGCGGGAGACCTGAAGCTTTCTTT.